These 10 T cell receptor beta chains were sequenced from one sample in a study of T-cell memory formation after mild COVID-19. TCRdb re-called the 5' RACE reads through MiXCR, storing one row per CDR3 protein. Of tens of thousands of distinct CDR3 sequences in the sample, 7.3% are singletons; the top ten hold about 1.5%. Sequencing was carried out using PBMCs or a T cell subset sorted from them (not recorded which). These receptor sequences come from a man aged 18 to 35 who had mild COVID-19 (a few samples of this study predate the infection). Cell type and time point are not known.

This clonotype was seen a handful of times. This sequence joins TRBV7-2 and TRBJ1-4, with D possibly being TRBD1 (5 bases). Germline V lookup: CDR1 SGHTA, CDR2 FQGNSA. V lost 5 bases to trimming and J lost 3 bases, with 16 bases between them. The CDR3 is made up of 16 amino acids. CDR3 nucleotides: TGTGCCAGCAGCCCGGGGCGTGGGCTAGCTAATGAAAAACTGTTTTTT. It translates to CASSPGRGLANEKLFF. The entire variable domain, with the rest obtained from reference TRBV7-2 and TRBJ1-4, is as follows: GAGVSQSPSNKVTEKGKDVELRCDPISGHTALYWYRQSLGQGLEFLIYFQGNSAPDKSGLPSDRFSAERTGGSVSTLTIQRTQQEDSAVYLCASSPGRGLANEKLFFGSGTQLSVL.

The chain joins TRBV12-3 or TRBV12-4 to TRBJ2-5, with D perhaps being TRBD1 or TRBD2 (6 bases each). This CDR3 comprises 13 residues. V was clipped by 5 bases and J by 4 bases, with 11 bases between them. CDR3 sequence (DNA): TGTGCCAGCAGTCCGGGGGCGTTAGAGACCCAGTACTTC. Translation: CASSPGALETQYF.

This clonotype was counted at least ten times. This chain joins TRBV7-9 and TRBJ2-5, with D maybe TRBD2 (6 bases). Trimming took off 8 bases at V and 6 bases at J, with 25 bases between the two ends. CDR1 is SEHNR and CDR2 is FQNEAQ in the germline V gene (reference sequence). This CDR3 has 16 residues. CDR3 amino acids: CASSKGPGRGEQTQYF. CDR3 nucleotide sequence: TGTGCCAGCTCGAAAGGCCCCGGACGCGGGGAACAGACCCAGTACTTC.

The V call is TRBV28, the J call TRBJ2-5; 10 nucleotides line up with TRBD1. The trim removed 3 bases at V and 5 bases at J, leaving 9 bases unmatched. Germline CDR1 is MDHEN and CDR2 is SYDVKM. This CDR3 has 16 residues. The CDR3 DNA reads as TGTGCCAGCAGTTTGTACCCGACAGGGGGCGGTGAGACCCAGTACTTC. Encoded protein: CASSLYPTGGGETQYF. The full variable domain, rest sourced from reference TRBV28 and TRBJ2-5, is DVKVTQSSRYLVKRTGEKVFLECVQDMDHENMFWYRQDPGLGLRLIYFSYDVKMKEKGDIPEGYSVSREKKERFSLILESASTNQTSMYLCASSLYPTGGGETQYFGPGTRLLVL.

This clonotype appeared many times. Here the CDR3 DNA reads TGTGCCATCACCCTAGCAGGAGGAGATACGCAGTATTTT. It specifies CAITLAGGDTQYF. The V gene is TRBV10-3, the J gene TRBJ2-3, with D tentatively TRBD2 (5 bases). The V gene lost 7 bases and the J gene lost 5 bases, with 13 bases spanning the gap. CDR3 length: 13 amino acids. Germline V gene sequence: CDR1 ENHRY, CDR2 SYGVKD.

In this sample, this clonotype turned up many times. The gene calls are TRBV16 and TRBJ2-2, with D unclear. This CDR3 contains 13 residues. Trimming cost V 4 bases and J 6 bases, with 9 bases left between them. Germline V gene lookup returns CDR1 KGHSY and CDR2 FQNENV. The CDR3 bases are TGTGCCAGCAGCCGGGTTTCATCCGGGGAGCTGTTTTTT. Protein product: CASSRVSSGELFF.

The chain combines TRBV7-2 with TRBJ2-5; unclear D gene. Trimming cost V 2 bases and J 2 bases, with 9 bases left between them. Germline CDR1 reads SGHTA; CDR2 reads FQGNSA. The CDR3 runs to 14 residues. The DNA of the CDR3 is TGTGCCAGCAGCTTAAAGGCTCTACAAGAGACCCAGTACTTC. Protein product: CASSLKALQETQYF. The full variable domain, in which reference TRBV7-2 and TRBJ2-5 provide the parts outside the CDR3, is GAGVSQSPSNKVTEKGKDVELRCDPISGHTALYWYRQSLGQGLEFLIYFQGNSAPDKSGLPSDRFSAERTGGSVSTLTIQRTQQEDSAVYLCASSLKALQETQYFGPGTRLLVL.

This clonotype came up a few times. The chain is built from TRBV20-1 and TRBJ2-6; D gene ambiguous. V shed 5 bases and J shed 2 bases, with 16 bases lying between them. This CDR3 is built from 16 residues. Looked up from germline, CDR1 is DFQATT and CDR2 is SNEGSKA (reference sequence). The CDR3 region has the DNA TGCAGTGCTTCTCCACCGGGTCTCACTGGGGCCAACGTCCTGACTTTC. Residues: CSASPPGLTGANVLTF.

V gene TRBV27 combines with J gene TRBJ1-1; 8 nucleotides line up with TRBD1. Germline V gene sequence: CDR1 MNHEY, CDR2 SMNVEV (reference sequence). V lost 6 bases and J lost 1; bases outside the gene matches: 10. CDR3 length: 16 residues. CDR3: CASRPLQGVSNTEAFF. DNA of the CDR3: TGTGCCAGCAGGCCTCTACAGGGGGTGTCGAACACTGAAGCTTTCTTT.

As DNA, the CDR3 is TGCGCCAGCAAGGGACAGAACATGAACACTGAAGCTTTCTTT. Amino acid sequence: CASKGQNMNTEAFF. The chain joins TRBV5-1 to TRBJ1-1, with 7 bases fitting TRBD1. Germline-derived CDR1 and CDR2 are SGHRS and YFSETQ. Trimming at V came to 6 bases and at J to 0 bases, leaving 5 bases not matched to a gene. The length of the CDR3 is 14 residues. Combining the CDR3 with reference TRBV5-1 and TRBJ1-1 gives the whole variable domain KAGVTQTPRYLIKTRGQQVTLSCSPISGHRSVSWYQQTPGQGLQFLFEYFSETQRNKGNFPGRFSGRQFSNSRSEMNVSTLELGDSALYLCASKGQNMNTEAFFGQGTRLTVV.